Listed here are 5 T cell receptor beta chains from one sample, sequenced in a study of blood T cell repertoires in COVID-19. Sequencing used immunoSEQ multiplex PCR; TCRdb keeps in-frame clones, though not all of them. Seen here are 350,000 to 400,000 clones, roughly 92% observed once, and the top ten hold 0.8% to 0.9%. The sample consisted of PBMCs or T cells enriched from blood (not recorded which). These receptor sequences come from a woman aged 35 to 49 who had been exposed to COVID-19.

The chain has TRBV27 and TRBJ2-1, with 11 bases that match TRBD2. CDR1 is MNHEY and CDR2 is SMNVEV in the germline V gene (reference sequence). The ends lost 5 bases at V and 4 bases at J; junction bases unmatched: 7. This CDR3 has 16 residues. CDR3 protein: CASSPGLAAAYNEQFF. CDR3 bases: TGTGCCAGCAGTCCGGGACTAGCGGCGGCTTACAATGAGCAGTTCTTC.

This clone has only one observation. The chain links TRBV15 to TRBJ2-5, with D tentatively TRBD2 (7 bases). V dropped 4 bases and J dropped 5 bases, with 17 bases sitting between them. This CDR3 is 15 amino acids long. Germline V CDR1 and CDR2: LNHNV, YYDKDF (reference sequence). CDR3 region: CATSISGAGAETQYF. CDR3 sequence (DNA): TGTGCCACCAGCATATCGGGGGCGGGAGCGGAGACCCAGTACTTC.

This chain connects TRBV20-1 to TRBJ2-5, with TRBD2 matching 8 bases. Germline assignment: CDR1 DFQATT and CDR2 SNEGSKA (reference sequence). CDR3 length: 10 residues. Trimming cost V 3 bases and J 10 bases; bases outside gene matches: 1. The CDR3 sequence: CSARGTSQYF. CDR3 nucleotides: TGCAGTGCTAGGGGGACTAGCCAGTACTTC.

The chain employs TRBV6-5 and TRBJ2-5; TRBD2 agrees at 7 bases. This CDR3 is 14 amino acids long. V gave up 5 bases and J gave up 1 base; unmatched junction bases: 4. Germline V gene data show CDR1 as MNHEY and CDR2 as SVGAGI. As DNA, the CDR3 is TGTGCCAGCAGTCAGTCGGGGGGCCAAGAGACCCAGTACTTC. Translated: CASSQSGGQETQYF.

The gene calls are TRBV24-1 and TRBJ2-7, with D perhaps TRBD2 (6 bases). V dropped 7 bases and J dropped 0 bases, with 12 bases sitting between them. The germline V gene encodes CDR1 KGHDR and CDR2 SFDVKD. The CDR3 is 14 residues long. As DNA, the CDR3 is TGTGCCACCAGCCCAGCGGGTAGCTCCTACGAGCAGTACTTC. Encoded protein: CATSPAGSSYEQYF.